The 4 T cell receptor beta chains below all came from one sample that was sequenced in a study of CD4 T cells in relation to SARS-CoV-2 and coronaviruses. For these receptors, no antigen is known. Clones were sequenced by immunoSEQ multiplex PCR, and TCRdb holds only the in-frame ones, with some missing. Of about 29,000 clones listed, approximately 79% are singletons. CD4+ T cells from unexposed donors were obtained before the COVID-19 pandemic (2011-2018). After around nine days of culture, CD4+ T cells were isolated. What was sequenced was CD4+ T cells from PBMCs, cultured in vitro. These receptors were obtained from a human donor in good health.

The V and J genes are TRBV10-1 and TRBJ2-1; D gene unclear. V was shortened by 7 bases and J by 1 base, with 8 bases between the two germline ends. The CDR3 consists of 13 residues. In germline, CDR1 is WNHNN, CDR2 SYGVQD (reference sequence). This chain's CDR3 is CASKAVSYNEQFF. The CDR3 region has the DNA TGCGCCAGCAAGGCGGTTTCCTACAATGAGCAGTTCTTC.

The rearrangement joins TRBV3-1 (or the pseudogene TRBV3-2) to TRBJ2-1, with a weak D call TRBD2 (8 bases). Germline CDR1 LGHDT, CDR2 YNNKEL (reference sequence). The CDR3 runs 20 residues. The germline V and J ends were trimmed by 0 bases and 0 bases, with 21 bases remaining between them. DNA of the CDR3: TGTGCCAGCAGCCAAGAAGATAAGTCGGGAGGGGGCATCTCCTACAATGAGCAGTTCTTC. This codes for CASSQEDKSGGGISYNEQFF.

The chain combines TRBV6-5 with TRBJ1-1, with D possibly matching TRBD1 (5 bases). The length of the CDR3 is 15 residues. V dropped 6 bases and J dropped 0 bases, with 14 bases sitting between them. Germline values: CDR1 MNHEY, CDR2 SVGAGI. CDR3: CASSDPGTLNTEAFF. As DNA, the CDR3 is TGTGCCAGCAGCGACCCCGGGACCCTGAACACTGAAGCTTTCTTT.

DNA of the CDR3: TGCAGTGCTAGTGACAGAAATCAGCCCCAGCATTTT. This encodes CSASDRNQPQHF. The chain is built from TRBV20-1 and TRBJ1-5, with D perhaps matching TRBD1 (5 bases). V was cut by 3 bases and J by 4 bases, with 7 bases left in between. The germline V gene encodes CDR1 DFQATT and CDR2 SNEGSKA (reference sequence). The CDR3 is made up of 12 amino acids.